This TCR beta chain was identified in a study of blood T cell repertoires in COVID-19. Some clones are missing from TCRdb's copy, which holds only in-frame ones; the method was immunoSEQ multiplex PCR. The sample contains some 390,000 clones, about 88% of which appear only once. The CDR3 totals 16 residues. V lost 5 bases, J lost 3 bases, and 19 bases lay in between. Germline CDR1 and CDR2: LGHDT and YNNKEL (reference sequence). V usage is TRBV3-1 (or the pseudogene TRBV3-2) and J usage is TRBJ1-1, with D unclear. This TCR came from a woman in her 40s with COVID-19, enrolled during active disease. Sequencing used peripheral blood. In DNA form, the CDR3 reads TGTGCCAGCAGCTCAAGCCCACGGGGTCCGGACACTGAAGCTTTCTTT. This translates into CASSSSPRGPDTEAFF.